This T cell receptor beta chain was obtained from a study of T cells in Graves' hyperthyroidism and ophthalmopathy. Findings of the study overall: A 13 V-J signature model discriminated ophthalmopathy versus stable hyperthyroidism. Blood also showed most of the thyroid clonotypes that were expanded above 0.001.

This clonotype has ten or more counts. Its antigen is unknown. TCR beta CDR3 regions were amplified from RNA transcripts. The TCR CDR3 first-round RT-PCR relied on the HTBI primer set. TCRdb redid the calling of the multiplex PCR reads with MiXCR, one entry per CDR3 protein. The data show hundreds of thousands of distinct CDR3 sequences, around an eighth seen once. This sample holds PBMCs from 9.5 to 10 ml fresh peripheral blood. The CDR3 is 13 amino acids. The V gene's germline CDR1 is SNHLY and CDR2 FYNNEI. Trimming pared 5 bases from V and 1 base from J, leaving 8 bases between. The specimen was blood. The chain is built from TRBV2 and TRBJ1-1; D gene unclear. The TCR originated in a man in his fifties or sixties with Graves' ophthalmopathy. The CDR3 DNA is TGTGCCAGCAGTAAGAGGGAGAACACTGAAGCTTTCTTT. It translates to CASSKRENTEAFF. Variable domain in full (rest from reference TRBV2 and TRBJ1-1): EPEVTQTPSHQVTQMGQEVILRCVPISNHLYFYWYRQILGQKVEFLVSFYNNEISEKSEIFDDQFSVERPDGSNFTLKIRSTKLEDSAMYFCASSKRENTEAFFGQGTRLTVV.